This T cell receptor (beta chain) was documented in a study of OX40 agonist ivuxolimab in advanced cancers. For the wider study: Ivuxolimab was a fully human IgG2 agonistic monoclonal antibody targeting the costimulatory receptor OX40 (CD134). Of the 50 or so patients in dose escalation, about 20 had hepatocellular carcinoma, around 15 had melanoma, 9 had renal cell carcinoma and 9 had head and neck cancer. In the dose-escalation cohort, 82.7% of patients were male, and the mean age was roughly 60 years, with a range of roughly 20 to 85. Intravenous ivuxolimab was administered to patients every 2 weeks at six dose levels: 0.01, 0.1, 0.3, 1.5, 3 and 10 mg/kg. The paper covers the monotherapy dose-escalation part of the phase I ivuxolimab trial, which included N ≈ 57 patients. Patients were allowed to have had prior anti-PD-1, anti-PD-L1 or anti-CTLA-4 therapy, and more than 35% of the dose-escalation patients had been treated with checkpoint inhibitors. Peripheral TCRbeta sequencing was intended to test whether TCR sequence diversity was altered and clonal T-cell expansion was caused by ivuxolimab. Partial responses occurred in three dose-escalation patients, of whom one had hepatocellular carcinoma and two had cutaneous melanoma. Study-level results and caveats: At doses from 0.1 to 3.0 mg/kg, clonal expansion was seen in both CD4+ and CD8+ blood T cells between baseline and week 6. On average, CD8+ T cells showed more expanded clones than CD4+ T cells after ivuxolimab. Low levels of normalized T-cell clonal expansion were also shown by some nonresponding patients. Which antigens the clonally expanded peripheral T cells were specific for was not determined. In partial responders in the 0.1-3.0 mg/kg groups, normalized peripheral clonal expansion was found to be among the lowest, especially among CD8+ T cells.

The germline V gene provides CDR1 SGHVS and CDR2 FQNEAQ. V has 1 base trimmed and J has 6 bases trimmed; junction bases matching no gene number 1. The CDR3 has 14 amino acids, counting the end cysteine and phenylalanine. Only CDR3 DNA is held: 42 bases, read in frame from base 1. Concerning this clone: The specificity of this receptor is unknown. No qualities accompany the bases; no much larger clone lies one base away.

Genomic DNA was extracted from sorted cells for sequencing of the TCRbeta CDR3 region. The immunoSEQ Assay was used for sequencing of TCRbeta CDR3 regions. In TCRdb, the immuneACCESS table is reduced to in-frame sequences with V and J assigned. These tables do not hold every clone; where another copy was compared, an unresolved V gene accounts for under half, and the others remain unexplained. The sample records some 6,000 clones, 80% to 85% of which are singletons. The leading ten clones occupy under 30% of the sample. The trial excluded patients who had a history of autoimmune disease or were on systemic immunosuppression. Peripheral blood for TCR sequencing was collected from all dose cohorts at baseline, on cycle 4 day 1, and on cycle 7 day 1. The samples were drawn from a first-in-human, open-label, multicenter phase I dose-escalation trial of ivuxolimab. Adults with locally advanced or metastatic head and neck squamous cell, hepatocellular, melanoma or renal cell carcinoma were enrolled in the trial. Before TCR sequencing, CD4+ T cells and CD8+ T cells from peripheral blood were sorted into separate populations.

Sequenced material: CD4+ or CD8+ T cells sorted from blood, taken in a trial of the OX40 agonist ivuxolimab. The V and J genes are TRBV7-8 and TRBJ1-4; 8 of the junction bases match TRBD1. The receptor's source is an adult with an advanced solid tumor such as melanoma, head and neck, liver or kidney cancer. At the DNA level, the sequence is TGTGCCAGCAGCTTAGGACAGGGGTATGAAAAACTGTTTTTT. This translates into CASSLGQGYEKLFF.